This TCR beta chain comes out of a study of Ad26.COV2.S vaccination and SARS-CoV-2 variants. Study-wide context: Into the muscle, Ad26.COV2.S was dosed once or twice, 56 days apart. Regarding the study as a whole: Reportedly, spike-specific CD8+ and CD4+ T cell responses achieved substantial breadth once vaccination had taken place.

Treatment defined: roughly 20 received Ad26.COV2.S at low or high dose, single or two shots; about 5 received placebo; per-sample allocation not given. Samples came from day 63 after the first vaccine or placebo injection. In Boston, an adult donor aged 18-55 years took part. Participants' vaccine, an Ad26 vector, delivered Wuhan-strain SARS-CoV-2 spike. For this clone: Its specificity is unknown.

Trimming cost V 5 bases and J 6 bases, with 11 bases left between them. The CDR3 totals 13 residues. TCRdb keeps only in-frame clones here, not all; method: immunoSEQ multiplex PCR. The table records around 350,000 clones, roughly 85% of them present only once. This receptor was obtained from a person aged 18-60 years who received the Ad26.COV2.S COVID-19 vaccine or a placebo. The sample in question was peripheral blood, obtained in a trial of Ad26.COV2.S vaccine versus placebo. The chain has TRBV5-3 and TRBJ1-4; D gene unclear. TRBV5-3 is classed as an ORF, of uncertain function. In DNA form, the CDR3 reads TGTGCCAGAAGTCGGTGTGCTGATGAAAAACTGTTTTTT. Protein: CARSRCADEKLFF.